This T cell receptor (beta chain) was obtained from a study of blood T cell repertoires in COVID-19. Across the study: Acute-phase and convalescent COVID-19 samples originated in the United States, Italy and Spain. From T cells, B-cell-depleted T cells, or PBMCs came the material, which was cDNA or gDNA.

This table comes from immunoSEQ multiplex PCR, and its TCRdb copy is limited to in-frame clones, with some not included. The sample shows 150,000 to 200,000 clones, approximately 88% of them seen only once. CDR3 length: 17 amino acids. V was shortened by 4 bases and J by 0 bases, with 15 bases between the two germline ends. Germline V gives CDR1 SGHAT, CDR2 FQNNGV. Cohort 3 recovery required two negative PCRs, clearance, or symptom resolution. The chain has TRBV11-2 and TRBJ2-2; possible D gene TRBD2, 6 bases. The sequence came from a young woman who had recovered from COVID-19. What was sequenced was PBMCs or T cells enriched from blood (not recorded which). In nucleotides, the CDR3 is TGTGCCAGCAGCTCCGGGGCCGGGGGAACGAACACCGGGGAGCTGTTTTTT. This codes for CASSSGAGGTNTGELFF. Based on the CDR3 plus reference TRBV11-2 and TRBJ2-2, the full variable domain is EAGVAQSPRYKIIEKRQSVAFWCNPISGHATLYWYQQILGQGPKLLIQFQNNGVVDDSQLPKDRFSAERLKGVDSTLKIQPAKLEDSAVYLCASSSGAGGTNTGELFFGEGSRLTVL.